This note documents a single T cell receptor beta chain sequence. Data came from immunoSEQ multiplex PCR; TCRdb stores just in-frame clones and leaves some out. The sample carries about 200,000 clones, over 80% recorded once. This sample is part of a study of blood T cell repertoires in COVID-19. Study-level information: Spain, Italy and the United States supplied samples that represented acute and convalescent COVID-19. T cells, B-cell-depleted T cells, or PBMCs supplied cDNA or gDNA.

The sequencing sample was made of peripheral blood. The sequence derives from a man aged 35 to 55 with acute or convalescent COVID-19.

DNA of the CDR3: TGTGCCAGCAGCTTTGGCGGGACTAGTTCTTACGAGCAGTACTTC. As protein: CASSFGGTSSYEQYF. The gene calls are TRBV5-6 and TRBJ2-7; 8 bases are shared with TRBD2. After removal of 2 bases from V and 4 bases from J, the junction contained 8 bases not matched to a gene. The germline CDR1 and CDR2 sequences are SGHDT and YYEEEE. CDR3 length equals 15 residues.